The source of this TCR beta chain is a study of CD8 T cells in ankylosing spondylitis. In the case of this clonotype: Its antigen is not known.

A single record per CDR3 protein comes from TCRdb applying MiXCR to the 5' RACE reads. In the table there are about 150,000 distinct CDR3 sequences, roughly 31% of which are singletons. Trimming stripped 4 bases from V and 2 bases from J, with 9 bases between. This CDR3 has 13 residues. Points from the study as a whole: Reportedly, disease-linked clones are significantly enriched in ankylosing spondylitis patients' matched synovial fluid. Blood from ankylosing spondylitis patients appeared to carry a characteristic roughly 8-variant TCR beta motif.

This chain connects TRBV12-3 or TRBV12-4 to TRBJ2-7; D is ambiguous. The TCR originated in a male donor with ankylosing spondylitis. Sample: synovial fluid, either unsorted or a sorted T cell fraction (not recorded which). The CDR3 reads CASSSATAYEQYF. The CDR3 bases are TGTGCCAGCAGTTCGGCTACCGCCTACGAGCAGTACTTC.